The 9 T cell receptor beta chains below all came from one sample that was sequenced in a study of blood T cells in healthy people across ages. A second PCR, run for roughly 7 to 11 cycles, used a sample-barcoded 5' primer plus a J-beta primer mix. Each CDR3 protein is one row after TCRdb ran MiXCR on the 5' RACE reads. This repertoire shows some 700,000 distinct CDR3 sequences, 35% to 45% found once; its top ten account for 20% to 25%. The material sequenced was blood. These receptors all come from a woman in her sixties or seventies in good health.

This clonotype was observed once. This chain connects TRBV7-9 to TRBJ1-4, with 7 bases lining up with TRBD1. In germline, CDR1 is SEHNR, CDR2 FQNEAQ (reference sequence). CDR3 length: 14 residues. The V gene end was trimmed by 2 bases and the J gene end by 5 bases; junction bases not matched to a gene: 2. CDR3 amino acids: CASSLRQGNEKLFF. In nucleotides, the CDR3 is TGTGCCAGCAGCTTACGACAGGGAAATGAAAAACTGTTTTTT.

CDR3 amino acids: CSATRGGVMDTQYF. The CDR3 bases are TGCAGTGCTACCCGGGGGGGTGTGATGGATACGCAGTATTTT. This chain links TRBV20-1 with TRBJ2-3; 8 nucleotides match TRBD2. V was pared by 4 bases and J by 6 bases, with 9 bases of the junction left unmatched. Germline V gives CDR1 DFQATT, CDR2 SNEGSKA (reference sequence). The CDR3 is 14 amino acids.

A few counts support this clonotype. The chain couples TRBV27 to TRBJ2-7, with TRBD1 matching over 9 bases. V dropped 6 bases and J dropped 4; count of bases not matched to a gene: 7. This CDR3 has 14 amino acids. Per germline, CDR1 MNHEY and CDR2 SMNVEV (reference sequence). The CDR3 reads CASRATGGPYEQYF. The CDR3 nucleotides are TGTGCCAGCAGAGCGACAGGGGGTCCTTACGAGCAGTACTTC.

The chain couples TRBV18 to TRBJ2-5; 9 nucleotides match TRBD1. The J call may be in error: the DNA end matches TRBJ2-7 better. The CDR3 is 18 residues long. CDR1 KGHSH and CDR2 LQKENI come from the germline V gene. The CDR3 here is CASSLPPLQTGGYYEQYF. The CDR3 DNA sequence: TGTGCCAGCTCACTTCCCCCTCTGCAGACAGGGGGGTACTACGAGCAGTACTTC.

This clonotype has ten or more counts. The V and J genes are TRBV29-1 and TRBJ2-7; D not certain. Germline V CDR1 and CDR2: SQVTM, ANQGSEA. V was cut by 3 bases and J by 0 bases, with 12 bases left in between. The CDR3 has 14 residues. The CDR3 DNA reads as TGCAGCGTTGAGACCGATTCGAGCTCCTACGAGCAGTACTTC. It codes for CSVETDSSSYEQYF.

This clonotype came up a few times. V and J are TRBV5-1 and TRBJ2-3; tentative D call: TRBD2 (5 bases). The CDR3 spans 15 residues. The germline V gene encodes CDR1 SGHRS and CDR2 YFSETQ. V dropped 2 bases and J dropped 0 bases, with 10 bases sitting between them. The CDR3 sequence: CASSFGVGSTDTQYF. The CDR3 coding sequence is TGCGCCAGCAGCTTCGGGGTCGGGAGCACAGATACGCAGTATTTT.

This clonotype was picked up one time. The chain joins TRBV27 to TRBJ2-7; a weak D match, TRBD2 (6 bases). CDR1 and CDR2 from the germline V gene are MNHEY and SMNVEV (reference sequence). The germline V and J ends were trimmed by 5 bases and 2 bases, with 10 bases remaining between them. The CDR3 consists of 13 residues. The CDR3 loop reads CASSLAFTYEQYF. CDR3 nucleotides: TGTGCCAGCAGTCTAGCGTTTACCTACGAGCAGTACTTC.

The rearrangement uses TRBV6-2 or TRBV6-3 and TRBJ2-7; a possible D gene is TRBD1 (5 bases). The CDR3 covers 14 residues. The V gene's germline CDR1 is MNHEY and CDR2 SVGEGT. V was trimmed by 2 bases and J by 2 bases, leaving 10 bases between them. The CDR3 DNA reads TGTGCCAGCAGTTACCTGGGCAGGGCCTACGAGCAGTACTTC. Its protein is CASSYLGRAYEQYF.

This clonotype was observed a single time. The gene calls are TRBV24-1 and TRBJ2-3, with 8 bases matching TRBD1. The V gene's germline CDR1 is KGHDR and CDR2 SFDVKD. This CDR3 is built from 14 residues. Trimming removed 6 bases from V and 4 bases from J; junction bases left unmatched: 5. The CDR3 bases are TGTGCCACCAGTATCCAGGGGGCGGCAGATACGCAGTATTTT. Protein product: CATSIQGAADTQYF.